This TCR beta chain was sequenced in a study of cytomegalovirus exposure and HLA in healthy donors. The V gene lost 7 bases and the J gene lost 7 bases, with 23 bases spanning the gap. The CDR3 has 15 residues. Germline lookup yields CDR1 MDHEN and CDR2 SYDVKM. 13 Jbeta primers and 60 Vbeta primers were used for the PCR. TCRdb's table, derived via immunoSEQ multiplex PCR, lists solely in-frame clones and lacks some. This sample has approximately 150,000 clones, with approximately 80% found just once. Sequencing was done on a sample of PBMCs. The chain recombines TRBV28 with TRBJ2-7, with D possibly TRBD2 on 6 matching bases. The sequence was collected from a man aged 25 to 40 in good health and CMV-seronegative. CDR3: CASTFISGHLREQYF. DNA for the CDR3: TGTGCCAGCACCTTCATTAGCGGCCACTTAAGAGAGCAGTACTTC.